Each of the 7 T cell receptor beta chains below was sequenced from the same sample in a study of blood T cells in healthy people across ages. For the second PCR, which ran for about 7 to 11 cycles, a sample-barcoded 5' primer and a J-beta primer mix were used. TCRdb called the 5' RACE reads again in MiXCR, with one record for every CDR3 protein. The profile shows more than 650,000 distinct CDR3 sequences, around 25% of them singletons. Separately, the same data were catalogued under a study of T cells of mothers and their children.

Material: blood. The source is a boy younger than 18 in good health.

The rearrangement joins TRBV7-2 to TRBJ1-4; tentative D call: TRBD1 (5 bases). V was pared by 4 bases and J by 6 bases, with 18 bases between. The CDR3 is 16 residues long. Germline loops: CDR1 SGHTA, CDR2 FQGNSA. The CDR3 loop reads CASSSRGGPGHEKLFF. DNA of the CDR3: TGTGCCAGCAGCTCGCGAGGCGGGCCAGGGCATGAAAAACTGTTTTTT.

V gene TRBV6-5 combines with J gene TRBJ2-2; D might be TRBD2 (6 bases). The CDR3 is 15 residues long. V was clipped by 7 bases and J by 4 bases, with 16 bases between them. CDR1 is MNHEY, CDR2 SVGAGI, per germline. CDR3 protein: CASTLNGGSTGELFF. The CDR3 bases are TGTGCCAGCACCTTGAACGGGGGTTCCACCGGGGAGCTGTTTTTT.

The chain recombines TRBV24-1 with TRBJ2-2; D gene ambiguous. Trimming pared 5 bases from V and 5 bases from J, leaving 5 bases between. Germline CDR1 KGHDR, CDR2 SFDVKD. The CDR3 totals 12 residues. CDR3: CATSAVTGELFF. CDR3 coding DNA: TGTGCCACCAGTGCGGTAACCGGGGAGCTGTTTTTT.

The V and J genes are TRBV20-1 and TRBJ2-1; D gene unclear. Trimming removed 6 bases at V and 0 bases at J, with 18 bases between. The CDR3 extends over 16 amino acids. Germline CDR1 reads DFQATT; CDR2 reads SNEGSKA (reference sequence). The CDR3, as DNA: TGCAGTGCCCTCCACCGCGCGGTCAGCTCCTACAATGAGCAGTTCTTC. The encoded protein is CSALHRAVSSYNEQFF.

This clonotype appeared a single time. One end of the junction does not line up with germline, which may come from a read error. This rearrangement joins TRBV4-1 to TRBJ2-1; possibly TRBD2 for D (5 bases). Germline CDR1 is MGHRA and CDR2 is YSYEKL. The CDR3 totals 15 residues. The CDR3 reads CASSQSLAGYNEQLF. The CDR3 DNA reads as TGCGCCAGCAGCCAAAGTCTAGCAGGATACAATGAGCAGCTCTTC.

The rearrangement uses TRBV20-1 and TRBJ2-7; no definite D call. With 0 bases removed from V and 2 bases from J, the gap between germline ends came to 14 bases. The CDR3 runs 15 residues. Germline V gene sequence: CDR1 DFQATT, CDR2 SNEGSKA (reference sequence). CDR3 DNA: TGCAGTGCTAGAGATCAAGGGCGGCTGACCTACGAGCAGTACTTC. Protein product: CSARDQGRLTYEQYF.

V is TRBV11-3 and J is TRBJ1-1, with D perhaps matching TRBD1 (5 bases). CDR1 is SGHNT and CDR2 is YENEEA in the germline V gene. This CDR3 region has 15 residues. With 5 bases removed from V and 0 bases from J, the gap between germline ends came to 13 bases. CDR3 nucleotide sequence: TGTGCCAGCAGCCTGGGCGAGGGGCTGAACACTGAAGCTTTCTTT. Translated, it gives CASSLGEGLNTEAFF.